This T cell receptor beta chain emerged from a study of blood T cell repertoires in COVID-19. Study-wide background: Collection of acute and convalescent COVID-19 samples took place in the United States, Italy and Spain. PBMCs, B-cell-depleted T cells, or T cells provided the cDNA or gDNA that made up the material.

Germline assignment: CDR1 SGHKS and CDR2 YYEKEE (reference sequence). The CDR3 contains 15 residues. The junction had 7 bases not matched to a gene; V was cut back by 3 bases and J by 4 bases. As originally analysed: It was from reference gene primer amplification that nucleated cell counts were estimated. Method: immunoSEQ multiplex PCR; TCRdb's copy keeps in-frame clones and lacks some. V and J calls and clone size are given by that table; D and trimming were obtained from the DNA. The sample lists 250,000 or so clones, 82% occurring once. This clone has just one count. The sample consisted of peripheral blood. The source of this sequence is a woman in her seventies with acute or convalescent COVID-19. V gene TRBV5-5 combines with J gene TRBJ1-2; 9 positions match TRBD1. The CDR3 sequence is CASSYGQGTSYGYTF. The CDR3 DNA is TGTGCCAGCAGCTATGGACAGGGGACGTCCTATGGCTACACCTTC.